A selection of T cell receptor beta chains follows, all from one sample in a study of blood T cells in healthy people across ages. In TCRdb, the 5' RACE reads were re-called with MiXCR into one record per CDR3 protein. The data hold about 1.4 million distinct CDR3 sequences, with roughly 64% observed a single time. The specimen sequenced was blood. These receptors were collected from a young man in good health. The CDR3 runs from the conserved cysteine through the conserved F or W. D genes are given only for firm matches. A row's size may be missing; if present it is once, few, many or a size class.

>once|TRBJ2-5|-|TRBV5-5
TGTGCCAGCAGCTTTGTGGGTGTAGGGGAGACCCAGTACTTC
CASSFVGVGETQYF
>-|TRBJ1-2|TRBD1|TRBV20-1
TGCAGTGCCGACCCAGGGGGGGCGGACTATGGCTACACCTTC
CSADPGGADYGYTF
>-|TRBJ2-1|-|TRBV6-2/TRBV6-3
TGTGCCAGCAGTTTTAGCAACTACAATGAGCAGTTCTTC
CASSFSNYNEQFF
>-|TRBJ2-7|TRBD1|TRBV12-3/TRBV12-4
TGTGCCAGCAGTTTCGGACAGGGTGGGACTTACGAGCAGTACTTC
CASSFGQGGTYEQYF
>once|TRBJ2-3|TRBD2|TRBV2
TGTGCCAGCAGTGGAGCTAGCGGGAGTGCAGATACGCAGTATTTT
CASSGASGSADTQYF
>-|TRBJ2-1|TRBD2|TRBV6-1
TGTGCCAGCAGGGGCAGACTAGCGGGAGTAGAGCAGTTCTTC
CASRGRLAGVEQFF
>-|TRBJ2-7|-|TRBV20-1
TGCAGTGCTAGAGACTTGGGACTTACCTACGAGCAGTACTTC
CSARDLGLTYEQYF
>few|TRBJ2-4|-|TRBV28
TGTGCCAGCAGTTCCCCAACCAAAAACATTCAGTACTTC
CASSSPTKNIQYF
>-|TRBJ2-5|-|TRBV7-2
TGTGCCAGCAGCTTATTTCTCGGGAAAGAGACCCAGTACTTC
CASSLFLGKETQYF
>few|TRBJ2-7|-|TRBV12-3/TRBV12-4
TGTGCCAGCAGGCCTAGCAGGGGGGAGAACCACGAGCAGTACTTC
CASRPSRGENHEQYF
>-|TRBJ2-1|TRBD2|TRBV29-1
TGCAGCGTTGAAATTAGCGGGGCTATTGAGCAGTTCTTC
CSVEISGAIEQFF
>few|TRBJ2-3|-|TRBV5-6
TGTGCCAGCAGCTTGGAGGTCGGCTACACAGATACGCAGTATTTT
CASSLEVGYTDTQYF
>-|TRBJ2-3|TRBD1|TRBV28
TGTGCCAGCCTAACTCGGGACAGAAGCACAGATACGCAGTATTTT
CASLTRDRSTDTQYF
>few|TRBJ1-5|-|TRBV4-1
TGCGCCAGCAGCTCCGTTGGGAATCAGCCCCAGCATTTT
CASSSVGNQPQHF
>-|TRBJ1-2|-|TRBV6-4
TGTGCCAGCAGGGGGTTGTTGGGAGGCTACACCTTC
CASRGLLGGYTF
>few|TRBJ2-6|-|TRBV11-2
TGTGCCAGCAGCTCGGGGCAGGGTAACTCTGGGGCCAACGTCCTGACTTTC
CASSSGQGNSGANVLTF
>-|TRBJ1-2|-|TRBV4-3
TGCGCCAGCAGCCAAGAACACAGGGCGGACTATGGCTACACCTTC
CASSQEHRADYGYTF
>few|TRBJ1-2|-|TRBV6-5
TGTGCCAGCAGTTACTCGAAAAGGGAGCCAAACTATGGCTACACCTTC
CASSYSKREPNYGYTF
>few|TRBJ2-7|-|TRBV5-1
TGCGCCAGCAGCTTGACTAGCCCCTACGAGCAGTACTTC
CASSLTSPYEQYF
>-|TRBJ1-2|TRBD1|TRBV12-3/TRBV12-4
TGTGCCAGCAGTGACAGGGACTATGGCTACACCTTC
CASSDRDYGYTF
>-|TRBJ1-1|-|TRBV15
TGTGCCGCCAGCAGAGATTGGGGGAACACTGAAGCTTTCTTT
CAASRDWGNTEAFF
>few|TRBJ1-2|-|TRBV4-1
TGCGCCAGCAGCCAAGATGGGGGGACTAACTATGGCTACACCTTC
CASSQDGGTNYGYTF
>once|TRBJ2-7|-|TRBV20-1
TGCAGTGCTAGAGATAAAATTGGGGGTCCGCAGTACTTC
CSARDKIGGPQYF
>-|TRBJ2-4|-|TRBV6-1
TGTGCCAGCAGTGGAAGGGGGGAATCCCTCGGTGAGCAGTACTTC
CASSGRGESLGEQYF
>-|TRBJ2-3|-|TRBV27
TGTGCCAGCAGTTCCGCCGCCCCCTGGACGCAGTATTTT
CASSSAAPWTQYF
>-|TRBJ2-3|-|TRBV4-3
TGCGCCAGCAGCCAAGAGCGGGTAATTTATACGCAGTATTTT
CASSQERVIYTQYF
>-|TRBJ2-7|-|TRBV7-9
TGTGCCAGTAAAGGACCGGGAGTAGCCGAGCAGTACTTC
CASKGPGVAEQYF
>few|TRBJ2-5|-|TRBV29-1
TGCAGCGTGGCCGACTCACTGAGACCCCAGTACTTC
CSVADSLRPQYF